Listed here are 18 T cell receptor beta chains from one sample, sequenced in a study of patients and donors after allogeneic stem cell transplantation. One entry per CDR3 protein, called by TCRdb with MiXCR from the RT-PCR reads. Of about 160,000 distinct CDR3 sequences in the sample, over 35% are singletons; the top ten hold 50%. The sample was blood, either unsorted or a sorted T cell fraction (not recorded which). These receptor sequences come from a human donor who was either an allogeneic HSCT recipient or a stem cell or donor lymphocyte infusion donor (not recorded which). It is not recorded whose cells these are; they may come from a transplant donor.

This rearrangement joins TRBV10-2 to TRBJ2-5; TRBD1 matches at 8 bases. V trimming: 2 bases; J trimming: 9 bases; junction bases outside the gene matches: 8. The CDR3 contains 14 residues. CDR1 and CDR2 from the germline V gene are WSHSY and SAAADI. Written as DNA, the CDR3 is TGCGCCAGCAGTGAGCCCGGACAGGGAGCGGCCCAGTACTTC. As protein: CASSEPGQGAAQYF.

A few counts support this clonotype. This chain links TRBV6-5 with TRBJ2-1, with no clear D. This CDR3 spans 12 amino acids. Germline V gene sequence: CDR1 MNHEY, CDR2 SVGAGI. The V gene lost 4 bases and the J gene lost 2 bases, with 3 bases spanning the gap. The CDR3 DNA sequence: TGTGCCAGCAGTTCTACCTACAATGAGCAGTTCTTC. Amino acid sequence: CASSSTYNEQFF.

DNA of the CDR3: TGTGCCAGCAGTTTATGGCAGGGGCCCTATAATTCACCCCTCCACTTT. Translated, it gives CASSLWQGPYNSPLHF. The chain carries TRBV27 and TRBJ1-6; D is perhaps TRBD1 (6 bases). This CDR3 region has 16 residues. Trimming cost V 1 base and J 2 bases, with 9 bases left between them. Germline V gives CDR1 MNHEY, CDR2 SMNVEV (reference sequence).

This clonotype was seen once. The chain is built from TRBV6-1 and TRBJ2-5; D unclear. Trimming removed 0 bases at V and 4 bases at J, with 18 bases between. Germline CDR1 is MNHNS and CDR2 is SASEGT. The CDR3 runs 17 residues. CDR3 protein: CASSEAKSLGQGETQYF. The DNA for the CDR3 is TGTGCCAGCAGTGAAGCTAAGTCACTCGGCCAAGGAGAGACCCAGTACTTC.

This clonotype has just a few counts. V is TRBV6-5 and J is TRBJ1-1; D might be TRBD1 (5 bases). The CDR3 is 15 amino acids. Germline V gene data show CDR1 as MNHEY and CDR2 as SVGAGI. Trimming cost V 0 bases and J 6 bases, with 14 bases left between them. CDR3 sequence reads: CASSYSGEAGAEAFF. CDR3 nucleotide sequence: TGTGCCAGCAGTTACTCCGGGGAGGCGGGGGCTGAAGCTTTCTTT.

The chain carries TRBV6-6 and TRBJ1-4, with a tentative D call TRBD1 (5 bases). The germline CDR1 and CDR2 sequences are MNHNY and SVGAGI (reference sequence). The CDR3 runs to 18 residues. V gave up 6 bases and J gave up 0 bases, with 20 bases separating them. The CDR3 bases are TGTGCCAGCAGCCCCATGGGACCGGCGGTTGCAACTAATGAAAAACTGTTTTTT. This encodes CASSPMGPAVATNEKLFF.

J is TRBJ1-1 and V is TRBV28; D is unresolved. Per the germline V gene, CDR1 is MDHEN and CDR2 is SYDVKM. The CDR3 totals 13 residues. V was trimmed by 10 bases and J by 1 base, leaving 13 bases between them. Written as DNA, the CDR3 is TGTGCCACCCAGACATATCCGAACACTGAAGCTTTCTTT. It is translated as CATQTYPNTEAFF. Full variable domain (outside the CDR3, taken from reference TRBV28 and TRBJ1-1): DVKVTQSSRYLVKRTGEKVFLECVQDMDHENMFWYRQDPGLGLRLIYFSYDVKMKEKGDIPEGYSVSREKKERFSLILESASTNQTSMYLCATQTYPNTEAFFGQGTRLTVV.

The CDR3, as DNA: TGTGCCAGCAGTTTAAGGGTAGGCTTCCAGCATGGCTACACCTTC. Its protein is CASSLRVGFQHGYTF. The J gene is TRBJ1-2, the V gene TRBV27; D ambiguous. This CDR3 has 15 residues. The germline V and J ends were trimmed by 2 bases and 6 bases, with 16 bases remaining between them. Germline CDR1 is MNHEY and CDR2 is SMNVEV (reference sequence).

CDR3 protein: CASSPGGGGEQFF. The CDR3 DNA sequence: TGTGCCAGCAGCCCCGGGGGGGGTGGTGAGCAGTTCTTC. This chain connects TRBV9 to TRBJ2-1, with 8 bases identical to TRBD2. CDR1 and CDR2 (germline): SGDLS, YYNGEE. V trimming: 4 bases; J trimming: 9 bases; junction bases outside the gene matches: 6. This CDR3 region has 13 residues.

V gene TRBV7-9 combines with J gene TRBJ2-3; D tentatively fits TRBD1 or TRBD2 (5 bases each). Germline V gives CDR1 SEHNR, CDR2 FQNEAQ (reference sequence). The CDR3 length is 14 residues. Trimming left V 5 bases short and J 3 bases short, with 12 bases between. DNA for the CDR3: TGTGCCAGCAGCGACGGGACCAGGACAGATACGCAGTATTTT. It yields the protein CASSDGTRTDTQYF.

The chain employs TRBV27 and TRBJ1-5, with 9 bases fitting TRBD1. Germline V CDR1 and CDR2: MNHEY, SMNVEV (reference sequence). V shed 3 bases and J 4 bases; nucleotides not matched to a gene: 4. There are 15 residues in the CDR3. The CDR3 nucleotides read TGTGCCAGCAGTTTCGGACAGGGGATGAATCAGCCCCAGCATTTT. Translated, it gives CASSFGQGMNQPQHF.

The V call is TRBV29-1, the J call TRBJ2-2; 8 positions match TRBD1. This CDR3 contains 15 residues. V lost 5 bases and J lost 6; bases outside the gene matches: 11. Germline V gives CDR1 SQVTM, CDR2 ANQGSEA. CDR3 sequence reads: CSVQTTGVVAGELFF. The CDR3 DNA follows: TGCAGCGTTCAGACGACAGGGGTGGTCGCCGGGGAGCTGTTTTTT.

The sample holds many counts of this clonotype. This chain joins TRBV20-1 and TRBJ1-1; 10 bases line up with TRBD1. This CDR3 is built from 13 residues. The V segment lost 6 bases and the J segment 10 bases; nucleotides outside the gene matches: 11. Germline CDR1 reads DFQATT; CDR2 reads SNEGSKA (reference sequence). CDR3 nucleotide sequence: TGCAGTGCCCAGGACAGGGGGAGCTTGGTAGCTTTCTTT. This codes for CSAQDRGSLVAFF.

The rearrangement joins TRBV27 to TRBJ1-2; D gene uncertain. V dropped 7 bases and J dropped 7 bases, with 16 bases sitting between them. The CDR3 is 13 amino acids. Germline V CDR1 and CDR2: MNHEY, SMNVEV (reference sequence). Written as DNA, the CDR3 is TGTGCCAGCACAAGACAAGGCCTTAGTGGCTACACCTTC. Translating gives CASTRQGLSGYTF.

The V and J genes are TRBV19 and TRBJ1-5; a possible D gene is TRBD1 (6 bases). This CDR3 comprises 15 residues. Trimming pared 5 bases from V and 6 bases from J, leaving 17 bases between. Per germline, CDR1 LNHDA and CDR2 SQIVND (reference sequence). CDR3 nucleotides: TGTGCCAGTAGTCCGCCTGCAGGGGCCCGTCAGCCCCAGCATTTT. Residues: CASSPPAGARQPQHF.

A few counts support this clonotype. This chain uses TRBV20-1 with TRBJ1-2; a possible D gene is TRBD1 (6 bases). Germline V gene sequence: CDR1 DFQATT, CDR2 SNEGSKA (reference sequence). This CDR3 contains 12 residues. Trimming cost V 5 bases and J 6 bases, with 13 bases left between them. The CDR3 loop is CSAVEGGDGYTF. In DNA, the CDR3 is TGCAGTGCTGTGGAGGGGGGAGATGGCTACACCTTC.

The chain recombines TRBV6-5 with TRBJ2-2; TRBD2 might be the D (5 bases). CDR1 and CDR2 from the germline V gene are MNHEY and SVGAGI. The V gene lost 4 bases and the J gene lost 7 bases, with 10 bases spanning the gap. This CDR3 region has 13 residues. CDR3 sequence (DNA): TGTGCCAGCAGTTCCACCGGGGACGGGGAGCTGTTTTTT. Translating gives CASSSTGDGELFF.

In this sample, this clonotype turned up a few times. The chain uses TRBV7-3 and TRBJ2-3, with 9 bases identical to TRBD1. Losses at the gene ends were 4 bases for V and 5 bases for J; bases not matched to a gene: 4. CDR3 length: 14 amino acids. Germline CDR1 is SGHTA and CDR2 is FQGTGA. For the CDR3, the DNA is TGTGCCAGCAGCTCCACGGACAGGGGAGATACGCAGTATTTT. Its protein is CASSSTDRGDTQYF.